The clone carrying this T cell receptor beta chain was seen just once. Its antigen is unknown. This specimen comes from a study of cytomegalovirus exposure and HLA in healthy donors. General study points: The authors later linked a missense DCLRE1C variant to TCR beta V- and J-gene trimming. In a later analysis, specific HLA alleles were associated with around 17,000 TCR beta sequences at a 0.05 false discovery rate.

Both 60 Vbeta primers and 13 Jbeta primers went into the PCR. The assay was immunoSEQ multiplex PCR, and TCRdb's table has in-frame clones only and misses some. Of some 150,000 clones in the sample, 75% to 80% were seen once. The trim removed 4 bases at V and 3 bases at J, leaving 5 bases unmatched. This CDR3 contains 15 residues. The germline gives CDR1 SNHLY, CDR2 FYNNEI. The source of this sequence is a male donor in good health and CMV-seronegative. The sequenced sample consisted of PBMCs. This rearrangement joins TRBV2 to TRBJ1-5; TRBD1 matches at 8 bases. For the CDR3, the DNA is TGTGCCAGCAGTGGGGGACAGGCAGACAATCAGCCCCAGCATTTT. Its protein is CASSGGQADNQPQHF.